This TCR beta chain came from a study of blood T cell repertoires in COVID-19. In the authors' methods: Nucleated cell counts were estimated from reference gene primer amplification. Measured with immunoSEQ multiplex PCR; TCRdb has only the in-frame clones, and not every one. V and J calls and clone size are given by that table; D and trimming were obtained from the DNA. The data hold fewer than 350,000 clones, with roughly 85% observed a single time. V lost 0 bases, J lost 1 base, and 9 bases lay in between. This CDR3 is built from 15 residues. Germline V gene sequence: CDR1 LGHDT, CDR2 YNNKEL (reference sequence).

The V and J genes are TRBV3-1 (or the pseudogene TRBV3-2) and TRBJ2-5; TRBD2 might be the D (6 bases). Specimen: PBMCs or T cells enriched from blood (not recorded which). This clonotype originated in a woman in her 50s who had recovered from COVID-19. Here the CDR3 reads CASSQEVGLQETQYF. In DNA, the CDR3 is TGTGCCAGCAGCCAAGAGGTGGGACTCCAAGAGACCCAGTACTTC.